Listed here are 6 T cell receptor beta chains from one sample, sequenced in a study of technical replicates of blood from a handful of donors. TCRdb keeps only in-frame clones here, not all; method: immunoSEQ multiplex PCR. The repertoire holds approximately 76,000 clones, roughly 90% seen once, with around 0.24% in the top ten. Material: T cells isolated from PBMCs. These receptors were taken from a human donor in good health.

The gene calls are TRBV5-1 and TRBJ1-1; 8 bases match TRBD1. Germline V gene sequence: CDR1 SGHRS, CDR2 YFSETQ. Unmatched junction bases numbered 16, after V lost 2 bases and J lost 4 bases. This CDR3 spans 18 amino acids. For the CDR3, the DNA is TGCGCCAGCAGCTTACTACCCGGGACAGGTGGATATTTCACTGAAGCTTTCTTT. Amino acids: CASSLLPGTGGYFTEAFF.

In DNA form, the CDR3 reads TGTGCCAGCAGTGAAGGGGGGACAGGACGGCGGTATGGCTACACCTTC. This gives the protein CASSEGGTGRRYGYTF. The J gene is TRBJ1-2, the V gene TRBV6-1, with 8 bases matching TRBD1. Germline V gene data show CDR1 as MNHNS and CDR2 as SASEGT. This CDR3 is 16 amino acids long. J lost 5 bases, V lost 1 base, and 9 bases had no gene match.

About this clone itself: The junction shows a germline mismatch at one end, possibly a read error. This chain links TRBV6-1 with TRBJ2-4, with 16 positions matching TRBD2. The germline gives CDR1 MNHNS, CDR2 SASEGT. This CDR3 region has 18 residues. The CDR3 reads CASIELPGLAGGPHIQYF. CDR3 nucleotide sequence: TGTGCCAGCATTGAACTTCCGGGACTAGCGGGAGGGCCGCACATTCAGTACTTC.

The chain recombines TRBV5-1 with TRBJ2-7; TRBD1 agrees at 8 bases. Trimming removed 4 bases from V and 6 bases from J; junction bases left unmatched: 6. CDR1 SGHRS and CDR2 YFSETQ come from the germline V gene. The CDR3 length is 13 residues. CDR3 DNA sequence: TGCGCCAGCAGCCCTCTGGACAGGGCCGAGCAGTACTTC. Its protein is CASSPLDRAEQYF.

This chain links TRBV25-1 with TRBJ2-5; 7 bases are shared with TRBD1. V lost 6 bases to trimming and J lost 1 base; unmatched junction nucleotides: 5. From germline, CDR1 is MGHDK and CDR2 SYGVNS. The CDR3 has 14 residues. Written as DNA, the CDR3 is TGTGCCAGCAGCCCCCGGGACAGCCAAGAGACCCAGTACTTC. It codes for CASSPRDSQETQYF. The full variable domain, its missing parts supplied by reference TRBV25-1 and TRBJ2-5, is EADIYQTPRYLVIGTGKKITLECSQTMGHDKMYWYQQDPGMELHLIHYSYGVNSTEKGDLSSESTVSRIRTEHFPLTLESARPSHTSQYLCASSPRDSQETQYFGPGTRLLVL.

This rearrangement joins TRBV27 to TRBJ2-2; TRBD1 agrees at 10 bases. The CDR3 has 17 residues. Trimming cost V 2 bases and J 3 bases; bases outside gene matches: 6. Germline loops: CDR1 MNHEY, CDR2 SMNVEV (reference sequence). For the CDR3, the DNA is TGTGCCAGCAGTTTACGCCAGGACAGGGGGGACACCGGGGAGCTGTTTTTT. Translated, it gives CASSLRQDRGDTGELFF.